The rows below give T cell receptor beta chains drawn from one sample of a study of TIL therapy for anti-PD-1-resistant metastatic lung cancer. Data came from immunoSEQ multiplex PCR; TCRdb stores just in-frame clones and leaves some out. The table records 50,000 to 60,000 clones, about 81% of them present only once. The starting material was blood, obtained at baseline. These receptors were taken from a person between 25 and 79 years old with non-small cell lung cancer. CDR3s include the opening cysteine and the closing phenylalanine or tryptophan. The D gene is left open where the match is weak. Clone size is shown for a subset of rows, as once, few, many or a class of expanded clone.

d_call j_call clone_size cdr3_length v_call cdr3_nt cdr3_aa
- TRBJ1-1 medium-sized 16 TRBV7-9 TGTGCCAGCAGCCATCCTGGGTCTTCCATGAACACTGAAGCTTTCTTT CASSHPGSSMNTEAFF
- TRBJ1-1 once 14 TRBV27 TGTGCCAGCAGTTTGGAATACGGGGGCACTGAAGCTTTCTTT CASSLEYGGTEAFF
TRBD2 TRBJ2-7 - 15 TRBV6-5 TGTGCCAGCAGTACCCACGGACTAGCGTCCTACGAGCAGTACTTC CASSTHGLASYEQYF
- TRBJ2-1 - 13 TRBV24-1 TGTGCCACCAGTGATTGGGGAGGAAATGAGCAGTTCTTC CATSDWGGNEQFF
TRBD1 TRBJ2-1 - 12 TRBV12-5 TGTGCTAGTGGTCCAGGGGGCCATGAGCAGTTCTTC CASGPGGHEQFF
TRBD2 TRBJ2-7 - 15 TRBV25-1 TGTGCCAGGGGACTAGCGGGGGATATCCTATTCGAGCAGTACTTC CARGLAGDILFEQYF
- TRBJ1-5 few 14 TRBV28 TGTGCCAGCAGTTTATACTCAGGGCATCAGCCCCAGCATTTT CASSLYSGHQPQHF
- TRBJ2-1 - 12 TRBV11-1 TGTGCCAGCAGCTTAGGCGTCCATGAGCAGTTCTTC CASSLGVHEQFF
- TRBJ2-6 - 13 TRBV7-9 TGTGCCAGCGTCGGCTCTGGGGCCAACGTCCTGACTTTC CASVGSGANVLTF
- TRBJ2-2 - 14 TRBV28 TGTGCCAGCAGTTTATGGGTGGACACCGGGGAGCTGTTTTTT CASSLWVDTGELFF
- TRBJ2-5 - 12 TRBV29-1 TGCAGCGTCAACAAGGAACAAGAGACCCAGTACTTC CSVNKEQETQYF
- TRBJ1-4 few 16 TRBV5-1 TGCGCCAGCAGCTTGTTTGCAGAAGCAACTAATGAAAAACTGTTTTTT CASSLFAEATNEKLFF
TRBD1 TRBJ1-1 few 15 TRBV28 TGTGCCAGCAGCCCACTTGGACAGGGGAACACTGAAGCTTTCTTT CASSPLGQGNTEAFF
TRBD1 TRBJ1-3 - 15 TRBV28 TGTGCCAGCAGTTGGGACAGAAAATCCGGAACCACCATATATTTT CASSWDRKSGTTIYF
- TRBJ2-7 once 15 TRBV15 TGTGCCACCAGCAGAGATCAGGGAACTCTGGGCGAGCAGTACTTC CATSRDQGTLGEQYF
- TRBJ1-5 - 15 TRBV27 TGTGCCAGCAGTTTACGTGCGGCTCGCAATCAGCCCCAGCATTTT CASSLRAARNQPQHF
TRBD1 TRBJ1-6 - 14 TRBV18 TGTGCCAGCTCACTCCAGGGGGAACATTCACCCCTCCACTTT CASSLQGEHSPLHF
- TRBJ2-5 - 13 TRBV7-2 TGTGCCAGCAGCTTTACAGGGCTAGAGACCCAGTACTTC CASSFTGLETQYF
- TRBJ2-1 - 21 TRBV21-1 TGTGCCAGCAGCAAAGGTCAGTATGGACTAGCGGGACTGAGCTCCTACAATGAGCAGTTCTTC CASSKGQYGLAGLSSYNEQFF
- TRBJ1-5 - 14 TRBV2 TGTGCCAGCGCACCGGGACGGGGACCACAGCCCCAGCATTTT CASAPGRGPQPQHF
- TRBJ2-3 - 14 TRBV19 TGTGCCAGTAGTACCAACAGGTTCACAGATACGCAGTATTTT CASSTNRFTDTQYF
TRBD1 TRBJ2-5 - 15 TRBV6-5 TGTGCCAGCAGACCCCTGACAGGGGGCAGGGAGACCCAGTACTTC CASRPLTGGRETQYF
TRBD2 TRBJ2-7 - 15 TRBV7-6 TGTGCCAGCAGCGGCGGGGGGGGCAGGTCCTACGAGCAGTACTTC CASSGGGGRSYEQYF
- TRBJ2-2 - 14 TRBV9 TGTGCCAGCAGCGTCCAGGGAAGCACCGGGGAGCTGTTTTTT CASSVQGSTGELFF
TRBD2 TRBJ2-3 - 12 TRBV19 TGTGCCCGAGCGGGAGAAGGAGATACGCAGTATTTT CARAGEGDTQYF
TRBD2 TRBJ2-7 once 14 TRBV6-5 TGTGCCAGCAGTTTTACTAGCGGCACCTACGAGCAGTACTTC CASSFTSGTYEQYF
TRBD2 TRBJ2-3 - 17 TRBV3-1/TRBV3-2 TGTGCCAGCAGCCAAGTTTACGTCGGGGGGGGGATAGATACGCAGTATTTT CASSQVYVGGGIDTQYF